Listed here is a single T cell receptor beta chain. This specimen comes from a study of shared clonotypes between healthy human individuals. This CDR3 contains 16 residues. In germline, CDR1 is SGHRS, CDR2 YFSETQ. Trimming removed 1 base from V and 3 bases from J; junction bases left unmatched: 4. Measured with immunoSEQ multiplex PCR; TCRdb has only the in-frame clones, and not every one. This repertoire shows roughly 410,000 clones, about 96% found once; its top ten account for approximately 0.3%. The rearrangement uses TRBV5-1 and TRBJ2-5; 12 nucleotides line up with TRBD2. The source is a man aged 25-45 years in good health. The sequenced sample consisted of memory CD8+ T cells sorted from blood. The subset denotes: CD45RO+ cells pooled with CCR7-negative TemRA cells. The CDR3 sequence is CASSLPWTSGKETQYF. DNA of the CDR3: TGCGCCAGCAGCTTGCCGTGGACTAGCGGGAAAGAGACCCAGTACTTC.